Shown below are 28 T cell receptor beta chains from a single sample sequenced in a study of blood T cell repertoires in COVID-19. TCRdb's table, derived via immunoSEQ multiplex PCR, lists solely in-frame clones and lacks some. The sample has hundreds of thousands of clones, 70% to 90% seen once. Sequencing was done on a sample of PBMCs or T cells enriched from blood (not recorded which). These receptors were collected from a woman between 40 and 50 years old who had recovered from COVID-19.

This chain links TRBV27 with TRBJ2-5; 9 nucleotides match TRBD1. V was clipped by 0 bases and J by 4 bases; unmatched bases: 3. CDR3 length: 15 residues. Germline V gene lookup returns CDR1 MNHEY and CDR2 SMNVEV (reference sequence). This CDR3 is CASSLSMTGGETQYF. The CDR3 bases are TGTGCCAGCAGTTTATCTATGACAGGGGGAGAGACCCAGTACTTC.

This rearrangement joins TRBV6-5 to TRBJ2-5; tentative D call: TRBD2 (6 bases). Germline V gives CDR1 MNHEY, CDR2 SVGAGI. Trimming shortened V by 6 bases and J by 4 bases, and 15 bases separated the two germline ends. The CDR3 contains 14 residues. The chain's CDR3 is CASREGSLGETQYF. The CDR3 DNA sequence: TGTGCCAGCAGGGAGGGCAGTTTAGGAGAGACCCAGTACTTC.

The chain carries TRBV7-2 and TRBJ2-2; D might be TRBD2 (6 bases). This CDR3 region has 15 residues. Per the germline V gene, CDR1 is SGHTA and CDR2 is FQGNSA. With 5 bases removed from V and 4 bases from J, the gap between germline ends came to 14 bases. CDR3 protein: CASSLSGSPTGELFF. Written as DNA, the CDR3 is TGTGCCAGCAGCCTCTCCGGGAGCCCCACCGGGGAGCTGTTTTTT.

The chain is built from TRBV3-1 (or the pseudogene TRBV3-2) and TRBJ2-7; 7 nucleotides match TRBD1. CDR1 and CDR2 (germline): LGHDT, YNNKEL (reference sequence). This CDR3 region has 19 residues. V shed 1 base and J 7 bases; nucleotides not matched to a gene: 22. The CDR3 sequence: CASSQGAYRVGQEVREQYF. CDR3 DNA sequence: TGTGCCAGCAGCCAAGGAGCTTATCGGGTCGGACAGGAGGTCCGGGAGCAGTACTTC.

J is TRBJ2-1 and V is TRBV2, with 7 bases that match TRBD2. This CDR3 spans 13 amino acids. Germline V lookup: CDR1 SNHLY, CDR2 FYNNEI. Trimming at V came to 1 base and at J to 10 bases, leaving 4 bases not matched to a gene. The CDR3 loop reads CASSEGASGEQFF. The CDR3 DNA reads as TGTGCCAGCAGTGAAGGGGCTAGCGGAGAGCAGTTCTTC.

The chain carries TRBV11-2 and TRBJ2-1; 12 bases line up with TRBD2. J was trimmed by 1 base and V by 5 bases; bases with no gene match: 6. Germline assignment: CDR1 SGHAT and CDR2 FQNNGV. The length of the CDR3 is 17 residues. The CDR3 DNA is TGTGCCAGCAGCGGACTAGCGGGACTGGGTTCCTACAATGAGCAGTTCTTC. Translation gives CASSGLAGLGSYNEQFF.

The genes are TRBV5-4 and TRBJ1-2; 8 bases are shared with TRBD1. The germline CDR1 and CDR2 sequences are SGHNT and YYREEE (reference sequence). After removal of 7 bases from V and 5 bases from J, the junction contained 10 bases not matched to a gene. The CDR3 length is 14 residues. This CDR3 reads CASSSPGGAYGYTF. The CDR3 coding sequence is TGTGCCAGCTCCTCCCCAGGGGGCGCTTATGGCTACACCTTC.

This chain connects TRBV3-1 (or the pseudogene TRBV3-2) to TRBJ1-2; possible D gene TRBD1, 5 bases. V lost 5 bases and J 6 bases, leaving 10 bases between the germline ends. The CDR3 totals 12 residues. The germline CDR1 and CDR2 sequences are LGHDT and YNNKEL (reference sequence). The CDR3 DNA sequence: TGTGCCAGCAGCTCTGGACAAGATGGCTACACCTTC. It encodes CASSSGQDGYTF.

The chain employs TRBV5-1 and TRBJ2-7; 10 bases are a match to TRBD2. This CDR3 contains 16 residues. With V trimmed by 0 bases and J by 3 bases, 6 bases remained unmatched. Germline V gene lookup returns CDR1 SGHRS and CDR2 YFSETQ. CDR3 nucleotide sequence: TGCGCCAGCAGCTTGGCTAGGACTAGCGGATTCTACGAGCAGTACTTC. It encodes CASSLARTSGFYEQYF.

The chain links TRBV28 to TRBJ1-5; no firm D call. The CDR3 has 15 amino acids. V dropped 3 bases and J dropped 6 bases, with 15 bases sitting between them. Germline V gene data show CDR1 as MDHEN and CDR2 as SYDVKM. The CDR3 nucleotides are TGTGCCAGCAGTTTCGGCGGCCCGGTCCGTCAGCCCCAGCATTTT. Its translation: CASSFGGPVRQPQHF.

The chain employs TRBV28 and TRBJ2-5; 7 bases line up with TRBD2. CDR3 length: 14 residues. Trimming took 0 bases from V and 2 from J; bases not matched to a gene: 0. Germline V gene lookup returns CDR1 MDHEN and CDR2 SYDVKM. In nucleotides, the CDR3 is TGTGCCAGCAGTTTATGGGGGGGGCAAGAGACCCAGTACTTC. This encodes CASSLWGGQETQYF.

The rearrangement links TRBV2 to TRBJ2-3, with D perhaps matching TRBD1 (6 bases). CDR3 length equals 15 residues. Germline V CDR1 and CDR2: SNHLY, FYNNEI. V lost 4 bases, J lost 3 bases, and 14 bases lay in between. The CDR3 reads CASSVYRVGTDTQYF. CDR3 in DNA: TGTGCCAGCAGTGTTTACAGGGTGGGGACAGATACGCAGTATTTT.

V and J are TRBV7-2 and TRBJ1-2, with 10 bases that match TRBD1. The CDR3 length is 15 residues. Germline V gene lookup returns CDR1 SGHTA and CDR2 FQGNSA. The V and J ends lost 3 bases and 6 bases, in that order; junction bases with no gene match: 7. This chain's CDR3 is CASSFTGTGADGYTF. The CDR3 bases are TGTGCCAGCAGCTTTACCGGGACAGGGGCCGATGGCTACACCTTC.

This CDR3 is CATSEPGVETQYF. CDR3 DNA sequence: TGTGCCACCAGTGAACCAGGGGTGGAGACCCAGTACTTC. This rearrangement joins TRBV24-1 to TRBJ2-5, with D maybe TRBD1 (6 bases). The CDR3 contains 13 residues. Trimming cost V 4 bases and J 5 bases, with 10 bases left between them. CDR1 is KGHDR, CDR2 SFDVKD, per germline.

The rearrangement uses TRBV6-1 and TRBJ2-7, with TRBD1 as a possible D gene (6 bases). V shed 3 bases and J shed 2 bases, with 11 bases lying between them. The V gene's germline CDR1 is MNHNS and CDR2 SASEGT. This CDR3 region has 14 residues. CDR3 loop: CASSDPTGPYEQYF. The CDR3 DNA follows: TGTGCCAGCAGTGATCCGACAGGACCCTACGAGCAGTACTTC.

There are a few counts of this clone. V usage is TRBV28 and J usage is TRBJ2-7, with D maybe TRBD2 (7 bases). V lost 5 bases, J lost 2 bases, and 13 bases lay in between. CDR1 is MDHEN, CDR2 SYDVKM, per germline. This CDR3 contains 14 residues. CDR3 DNA sequence: TGTGCCAGCAGTACCGGGGGGCCGCCCTACGAGCAGTACTTC. It encodes CASSTGGPPYEQYF.

This chain links TRBV6-1 with TRBJ1-4; weak D call: TRBD1 (6 bases). The CDR3 extends over 14 amino acids. Germline V gene data show CDR1 as MNHNS and CDR2 as SASEGT. Trimming left V 0 bases short and J 16 bases short, with 18 bases between. The DNA of the CDR3 is TGTGCCAGCAGTGAAGCGCTTAAAACAGGGACCGAGTTTTTT. Its protein is CASSEALKTGTEFF.

The chain uses TRBV7-2 and TRBJ1-3; 7 bases map to TRBD1. Germline loops: CDR1 SGHTA, CDR2 FQGNSA. This CDR3 has 17 residues. J was trimmed by 0 bases and V by 5 bases; bases with no gene match: 10. CDR3 DNA: TGTGCCAGCAGCACACAATCCAGGGGGTTCTCTGGAAACACCATATATTTT. It yields the protein CASSTQSRGFSGNTIYF.

The chain links TRBV7-8 to TRBJ2-4, with TRBD2 matching 7 bases. Trimming took 5 bases from V and 7 from J; bases not matched to a gene: 8. CDR1 and CDR2 from the germline V gene are SGHVS and FQNEAQ. The CDR3 has 14 residues. CDR3 nucleotide sequence: TGTGCCAGCAGCGCGGGGGACGGCGGTAACATTCAGTACTTC. It encodes CASSAGDGGNIQYF.

This chain joins TRBV28 and TRBJ2-7, with 9 bases fitting TRBD1. The CDR3 has 15 amino acids. Trimming cost V 3 bases and J 3 bases; bases outside gene matches: 6. The V gene's germline CDR1 is MDHEN and CDR2 SYDVKM. This CDR3 is CASSFVGQGNYEQYF. CDR3 nucleotide sequence: TGTGCCAGCAGTTTCGTCGGACAGGGGAACTACGAGCAGTACTTC.

This chain joins TRBV11-3 and TRBJ2-2; 10 nucleotides align to TRBD1. CDR3 length equals 16 residues. Trimming took 5 bases from V and 0 from J; bases not matched to a gene: 3. Looked up from germline, CDR1 is SGHNT and CDR2 is YENEEA. As DNA, the CDR3 is TGTGCCAGCAGCCACGGACAGGGGGCGAACACCGGGGAGCTGTTTTTT. Translating it yields CASSHGQGANTGELFF.

The chain combines TRBV30 with TRBJ1-2; D unresolved. Germline V gene data show CDR1 as GTSNPN and CDR2 as SVGIG (reference sequence). Trimming cost V 2 bases and J 2 bases, with 9 bases left between them. CDR3 length: 13 residues. The CDR3 DNA sequence: TGTGCCTGGAGTTGGTCAGGAAACTATGGCTACACCTTC. Translating it yields CAWSWSGNYGYTF.

J is TRBJ2-5 and V is TRBV7-9, with D possibly matching TRBD1 (6 bases). Between the trimmed V and J ends, which lost 5 bases and 5 bases, there was a span of 15 bases. This CDR3 has 14 residues. Germline-derived CDR1 and CDR2 are SEHNR and FQNEAQ (reference sequence). The CDR3 protein is CASSATGTWETQYF. The CDR3 DNA reads TGTGCCAGCAGCGCAACAGGGACATGGGAGACCCAGTACTTC.

This chain joins TRBV18 and TRBJ2-1; 9 nucleotides align to TRBD2. The CDR3 sequence is 16 residues long. Germline trimming cut 3 bases from V and 7 bases from J; bases unmatched to any gene: 10. Per the germline V gene, CDR1 is KGHSH and CDR2 is LQKENI. CDR3 residues: CASSPGLAGSGNEQFF. The CDR3 DNA follows: TGTGCCAGCTCACCTGGCCTAGCGGGAAGTGGGAATGAGCAGTTCTTC.

The count of this clone is one. Here the CDR3 DNA reads TGTGCCAGCAGTGAAGCGGGCAGGGGGGCCAATTCACCCCTCCACTTT. As protein: CASSEAGRGANSPLHF. The chain is built from TRBV2 and TRBJ1-6, with 7 bases that match TRBD1. Losses at the gene ends were 0 bases for V and 7 bases for J; bases not matched to a gene: 6. The CDR3 runs 16 residues. CDR1 SNHLY and CDR2 FYNNEI come from the germline V gene.

The V call is TRBV2, the J call TRBJ2-5; perhaps TRBD2 as D (5 bases). Looked up from germline, CDR1 is SNHLY and CDR2 is FYNNEI. The CDR3 is 14 residues long. V was cut by 8 bases and J by 5 bases, with 18 bases left in between. Here the CDR3 reads CASFRGGAVETQYF. The CDR3 DNA reads TGTGCCAGCTTTCGGGGTGGAGCTGTTGAGACCCAGTACTTC.

The rearrangement links TRBV28 to TRBJ1-2, with 8 bases fitting TRBD1. Germline CDR1 is MDHEN and CDR2 is SYDVKM. The CDR3 sequence is 14 residues long. V lost 6 bases, J lost 3 bases, and 6 bases stayed unmatched. The CDR3 region is CASSRKQGDYGYTF. DNA for the CDR3: TGTGCCAGCAGCCGTAAACAGGGGGACTATGGCTACACCTTC.

The V gene is TRBV10-3, the J gene TRBJ2-7; D may be TRBD2 (5 bases). The V gene lost 0 bases and the J gene lost 6 bases, with 9 bases spanning the gap. Germline CDR1 reads ENHRY; CDR2 reads SYGVKD. CDR3 length: 13 residues. This CDR3 reads CAISESLRGEQYF. DNA of the CDR3: TGTGCCATCAGTGAGTCGCTCCGGGGCGAGCAGTACTTC.